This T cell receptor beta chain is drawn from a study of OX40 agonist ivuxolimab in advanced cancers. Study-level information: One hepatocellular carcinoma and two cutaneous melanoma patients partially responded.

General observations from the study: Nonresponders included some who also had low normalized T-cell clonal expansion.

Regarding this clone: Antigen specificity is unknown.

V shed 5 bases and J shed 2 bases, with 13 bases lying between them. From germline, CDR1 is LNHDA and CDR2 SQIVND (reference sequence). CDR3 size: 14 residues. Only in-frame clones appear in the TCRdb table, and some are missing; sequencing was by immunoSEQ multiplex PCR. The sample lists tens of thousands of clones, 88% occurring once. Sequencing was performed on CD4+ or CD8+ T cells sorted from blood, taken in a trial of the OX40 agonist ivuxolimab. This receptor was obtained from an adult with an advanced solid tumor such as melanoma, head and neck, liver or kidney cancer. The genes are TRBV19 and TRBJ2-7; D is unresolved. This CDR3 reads CASSRTPGTYEQYF. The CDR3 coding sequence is TGTGCCAGTAGTCGAACCCCCGGAACCTACGAGCAGTACTTC.